This TCR beta chain was captured in a study of tumor and adjacent non-tumor tissue in lung cancer. Overall study results and limits: Significantly higher TCR diversity was found in tumor than normal lung.

A remark on this clonotype: The antigen remains unidentified.

RNA was extracted from bulk tissue without any cell sorting. The library came from three nested PCR rounds adapted from ARM-PCR protocols. TCRdb processed the multiplex PCR reads anew with MiXCR; each CDR3 protein has one entry. The sample includes more than 90,000 distinct CDR3 sequences, just over 65% of them seen just once. This TCR came from a man between 60 and 75 years old with non-small cell lung cancer. Sequencing used lung tumor tissue.

This CDR3 reads CNTRDFTGGSNTEAFF. The DNA for the CDR3 is TGCAATACTAGAGATTTTACAGGTGGGTCGAACACTGAAGCTTTCTTT. The chain employs TRBV20-1 and TRBJ1-1; the D gene is possibly TRBD1 (5 bases). The CDR3 is made up of 16 amino acids. Germline CDR1 and CDR2: DFQATT and SNEGSKA (reference sequence).